This T cell receptor beta chain was recorded in a study of CD8 T cells in Susac syndrome. In blood CD8+ and CD4+ T cells, TCR beta underwent sequencing. Negative isolation was applied to CD8+ and CD4+ T cells, and FACS enrichment was applied to TEMRA cells. With random hexamers, reverse transcription was performed on roughly 0.5 to 1 ug of RNA. In TCRdb, the immunoSEQ multiplex PCR reads were re-called with MiXCR into one record per CDR3 protein. The repertoire holds about 180,000 distinct CDR3 sequences, with approximately 94% as singletons. This CDR3 comprises 14 residues. In germline, CDR1 is MNHEY, CDR2 SVGAGI. Trimming took off 2 bases at V and 5 bases at J, with 9 bases between the two ends.

This chain joins TRBV6-5 and TRBJ1-4; D might be TRBD1 (5 bases). Input material: CD4+ T cells from PBMCs. This TCR was sampled from a human donor with multiple sclerosis. Here the CDR3 DNA reads TGTGCCAGCAGTTACGGACGGACAAATGAAAAACTGTTTTTT. This sequence encodes CASSYGRTNEKLFF.